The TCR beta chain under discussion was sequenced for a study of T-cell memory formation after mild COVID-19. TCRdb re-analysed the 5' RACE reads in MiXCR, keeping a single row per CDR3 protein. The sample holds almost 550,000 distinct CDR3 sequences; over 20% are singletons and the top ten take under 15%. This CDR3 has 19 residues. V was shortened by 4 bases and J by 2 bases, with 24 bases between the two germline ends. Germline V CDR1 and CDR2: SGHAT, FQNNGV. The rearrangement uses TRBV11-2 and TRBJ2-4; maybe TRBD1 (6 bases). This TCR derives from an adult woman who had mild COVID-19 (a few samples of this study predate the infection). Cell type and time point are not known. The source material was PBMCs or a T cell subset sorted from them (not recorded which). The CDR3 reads CASSWGRGMSGPPKNIQYF. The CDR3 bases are TGTGCCAGCAGCTGGGGGCGAGGGATGAGTGGCCCGCCCAAAAACATTCAGTACTTC.